Shown below are 15 T cell receptor beta chains from a single sample sequenced in a study of control samples from healthy donors and cancer patients. The method was immunoSEQ multiplex PCR; TCRdb's version includes in-frame clones alone and lacks a portion of them. The sample includes some 120,000 clones, more than 85% of them seen just once. Sequencing used blood. The origin of the receptors is a young man in good health.

The chain couples TRBV30 to TRBJ1-4; D call uncertain. Trimming removed 4 bases at V and 5 bases at J, with 11 bases between. This CDR3 is built from 13 residues. Germline loops: CDR1 GTSNPN, CDR2 SVGIG (reference sequence). The CDR3 coding sequence is TGTGCCTGGACGGTAGGACCGAATGAAAAACTGTTTTTT. As protein: CAWTVGPNEKLFF.

This clone came up once. The gene calls are TRBV10-2 and TRBJ1-1; 11 bases align to TRBD1. With 7 bases clipped from V and 0 bases from J, the junction kept 13 bases outside the gene matches. This CDR3 region has 18 residues. Germline-derived CDR1 and CDR2 are WSHSY and SAAADI. The CDR3 bases are TGCGCCAGCACCTATCCCAGGGGACAGGGGGAGGTGAACACTGAAGCTTTCTTT. This encodes CASTYPRGQGEVNTEAFF.

This sequence joins TRBV4-2 and TRBJ2-1, with D possibly being TRBD2 (5 bases). Looked up from germline, CDR1 is LGHNA and CDR2 is YNFKEQ. V lost 1 base and J 6 bases, leaving 13 bases between the germline ends. The CDR3 totals 15 residues. The CDR3 loop reads CASSQGLPPSNEQFF. CDR3 DNA: TGTGCCAGCAGCCAAGGACTACCCCCTAGCAATGAGCAGTTCTTC.

This clone came up once. The rearrangement links TRBV4-2 to TRBJ2-1; unclear D gene. CDR1 is LGHNA and CDR2 is YNFKEQ in the germline V gene. The CDR3 runs to 16 residues. V was clipped by 0 bases and J by 0 bases, with 9 bases between them. CDR3 residues: CASSQDFLSSYNEQFF. The CDR3 coding sequence is TGTGCCAGCAGCCAAGATTTCCTCAGCTCCTACAATGAGCAGTTCTTC.

V usage is TRBV30 and J usage is TRBJ1-5; D is ambiguous. CDR1 GTSNPN and CDR2 SVGIG come from the germline V gene (reference sequence). This CDR3 comprises 13 residues. The V and J ends lost 5 bases and 5 bases respectively, with 13 bases between them. The CDR3: CAWSSGIDQPQHF. The CDR3 region has the DNA TGTGCCTGGTCCAGCGGTATCGATCAGCCCCAGCATTTT.

This clone was recorded only once. V usage is TRBV27 and J usage is TRBJ1-4; 7 bases align to TRBD1. CDR1 and CDR2 (germline): MNHEY, SMNVEV (reference sequence). CDR3 length: 16 residues. J was trimmed by 3 bases and V by 6 bases; bases with no gene match: 10. CDR3 loop: CASSTYGQAANEKLFF. The CDR3, as DNA: TGTGCCAGCAGCACCTACGGACAGGCAGCTAATGAAAAACTGTTTTTT.

The chain carries TRBV6-1 and TRBJ2-7; D uncertain. CDR1 and CDR2 from the germline V gene are MNHNS and SASEGT. The CDR3 runs 14 residues. The germline V and J ends were trimmed by 2 bases and 4 bases, with 12 bases remaining between them. The CDR3 loop reads CASSELGPAYEQYF. The CDR3 region has the DNA TGTGCCAGCAGTGAATTAGGGCCAGCTTACGAGCAGTACTTC.

The V gene is TRBV10-3, the J gene TRBJ1-4, with no clear D. Germline lookup yields CDR1 ENHRY and CDR2 SYGVKD. CDR3 length equals 14 residues. The ends were cut back, 6 bases at V and 0 bases at J, with 8 bases in the middle. The CDR3 DNA reads TGTGCCATCAGGGAGACGGCAACTAATGAAAAACTGTTTTTT. It encodes CAIRETATNEKLFF.

The CDR3 loop is CASSSLQGWDSPLHF. The CDR3 DNA is TGTGCCAGCAGCTCATTACAGGGTTGGGATTCACCCCTCCACTTT. The chain has TRBV7-8 and TRBJ1-6; perhaps TRBD1 as D (6 bases). Germline V lookup: CDR1 SGHVS, CDR2 FQNEAQ. Trimming removed 4 bases at V and 8 bases at J, with 15 bases between. The CDR3 is 15 amino acids. Complete variable domain (other parts from reference TRBV7-8 and TRBJ1-6): GAGVSQSPRYKVAKRGQDVALRCDPISGHVSLFWYQQALGQGPEFLTYFQNEAQLDKSGLPSDRFFAERPEGSVSTLKIQRTQQEDSAVYLCASSSLQGWDSPLHFGNGTRLTVT.

The chain links TRBV7-2 to TRBJ2-3; weak D call: TRBD1 (5 bases). V was trimmed by 1 base and J by 1 base, leaving 9 bases between them. CDR3 length equals 15 residues. The germline CDR1 and CDR2 sequences are SGHTA and FQGNSA. The CDR3 here is CASSLGGAGTDTQYF. In nucleotides, the CDR3 is TGTGCCAGCAGCTTAGGTGGGGCGGGCACAGATACGCAGTATTTT. The entire variable domain, with the rest obtained from reference TRBV7-2 and TRBJ2-3, is as follows: GAGVSQSPSNKVTEKGKDVELRCDPISGHTALYWYRQSLGQGLEFLIYFQGNSAPDKSGLPSDRFSAERTGGSVSTLTIQRTQQEDSAVYLCASSLGGAGTDTQYFGPGTRLTVL.

The gene calls are TRBV11-2 and TRBJ2-1, with 8 nucleotides matching TRBD2. The CDR3 is 16 amino acids. Germline V CDR1 and CDR2: SGHAT, FQNNGV. Unmatched junction bases numbered 10, after V lost 5 bases and J lost 4 bases. The CDR3, as DNA: TGTGCCAGCAGCCCCTCGATCGGCGGGGGGTACAATGAGCAGTTCTTC. Residues: CASSPSIGGGYNEQFF.

V usage is TRBV7-8 and J usage is TRBJ1-5, with 9 bases aligning to TRBD1. The J segment lost 2 bases and the V segment lost 4 bases, leaving 6 bases of the junction unmatched. There are 16 residues in the CDR3. Germline V gene data show CDR1 as SGHVS and CDR2 as FQNEAQ. The CDR3 DNA sequence: TGTGCCAGCAGCTCCGGACAGGGGCTCGGCAATCAGCCCCAGCATTTT. Protein sequence: CASSSGQGLGNQPQHF.

The chain carries TRBV5-1 and TRBJ1-2, with a possible D match to TRBD1 (6 bases). V shed 0 bases and J shed 5 bases, with 17 bases lying between them. CDR3 size: 16 residues. Germline loops: CDR1 SGHRS, CDR2 YFSETQ. The DNA of the CDR3 is TGCGCCAGCAGCTTGGGCCGGGGGGCGCAAGCTTATGGCTACACCTTC. It encodes CASSLGRGAQAYGYTF.

The rearrangement joins TRBV9 to TRBJ1-6, with unresolved D. V lost 0 bases to trimming and J lost 6 bases, with 7 bases between them. CDR1 is SGDLS, CDR2 YYNGEE, per germline. This CDR3 has 14 residues. In DNA, the CDR3 is TGTGCCAGCAGCGTAGACGGGCGTAATTCACCCCTCCACTTT. Translating gives CASSVDGRNSPLHF. The whole variable domain, filled in from reference TRBV9 and TRBJ1-6, reads DSGVTQTPKHLITATGQRVTLRCSPRSGDLSVYWYQQSLDQGLQFLIQYYNGEERAKGNILERFSAQQFPDLHSELNLSSLELGDSALYFCASSVDGRNSPLHFGNGTRLTVT.

The V gene is TRBV11-2, the J gene TRBJ2-5; D gene uncertain. This CDR3 comprises 11 residues. The germline V and J ends were trimmed by 3 bases and 7 bases, with 6 bases remaining between them. CDR1 and CDR2 from the germline V gene are SGHAT and FQNNGV. The CDR3 region is CASSLGGTQYF. The CDR3, as DNA: TGTGCCAGCAGCTTGGGCGGGACCCAGTACTTC.